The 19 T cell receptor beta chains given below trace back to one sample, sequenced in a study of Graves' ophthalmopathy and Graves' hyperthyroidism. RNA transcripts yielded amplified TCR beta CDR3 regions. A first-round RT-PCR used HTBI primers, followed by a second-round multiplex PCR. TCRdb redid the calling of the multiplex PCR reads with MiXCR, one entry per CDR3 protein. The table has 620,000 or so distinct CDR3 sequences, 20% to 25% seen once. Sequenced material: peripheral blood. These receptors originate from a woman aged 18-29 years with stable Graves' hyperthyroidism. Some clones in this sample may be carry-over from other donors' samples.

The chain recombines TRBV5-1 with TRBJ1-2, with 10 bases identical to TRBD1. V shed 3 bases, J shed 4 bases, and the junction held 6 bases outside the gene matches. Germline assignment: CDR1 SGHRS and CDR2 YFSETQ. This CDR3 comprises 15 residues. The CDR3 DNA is TGCGCCAGCAGCTCCCCGGACAGGGGGACCTATGGCTACACCTTC. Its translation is CASSSPDRGTYGYTF.

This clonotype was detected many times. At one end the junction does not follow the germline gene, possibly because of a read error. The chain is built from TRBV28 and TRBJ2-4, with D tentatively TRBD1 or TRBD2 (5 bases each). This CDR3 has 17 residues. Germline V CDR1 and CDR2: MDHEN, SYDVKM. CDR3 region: CASTSWGDSLAKNIKYF. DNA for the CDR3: TGTGCCAGCACCAGTTGGGGTGACAGCCTAGCCAAAAACATTAAGTACTTC.

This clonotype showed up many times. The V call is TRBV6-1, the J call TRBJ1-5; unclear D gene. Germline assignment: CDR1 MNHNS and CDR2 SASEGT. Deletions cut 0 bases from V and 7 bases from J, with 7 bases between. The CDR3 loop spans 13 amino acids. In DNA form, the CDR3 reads TGTGCCAGCAGTGAAGCGCTTCGGCAGCCCCAGCATTTT. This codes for CASSEALRQPQHF.

The CDR3 protein is CASSSGLAGGQTQYF. CDR3 coding DNA: TGTGCCAGCAGCTCTGGACTAGCGGGAGGGCAGACCCAGTACTTC. The chain links TRBV7-2 to TRBJ2-5; 15 positions match TRBD2. The CDR3 spans 15 residues. Germline CDR1 is SGHTA and CDR2 is FQGNSA. The trim removed 4 bases at V and 6 bases at J, leaving 3 bases unmatched.

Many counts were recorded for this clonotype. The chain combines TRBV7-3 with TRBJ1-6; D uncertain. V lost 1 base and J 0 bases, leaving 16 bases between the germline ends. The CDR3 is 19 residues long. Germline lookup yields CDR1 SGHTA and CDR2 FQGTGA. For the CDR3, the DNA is TGTGCCAGCAGCTTAAATCGGTTAGGGAGGAACTCCTATAATTCACCCCTCCACTTT. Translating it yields CASSLNRLGRNSYNSPLHF.

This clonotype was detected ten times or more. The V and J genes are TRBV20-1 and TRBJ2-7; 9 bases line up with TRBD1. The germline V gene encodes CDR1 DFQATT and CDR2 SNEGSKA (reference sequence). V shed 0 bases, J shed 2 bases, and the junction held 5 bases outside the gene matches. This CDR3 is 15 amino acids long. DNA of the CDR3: TGCAGTGCTAGAGACCACGGACAGGGGCCCTACGAGCAGTACTTC. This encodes CSARDHGQGPYEQYF.

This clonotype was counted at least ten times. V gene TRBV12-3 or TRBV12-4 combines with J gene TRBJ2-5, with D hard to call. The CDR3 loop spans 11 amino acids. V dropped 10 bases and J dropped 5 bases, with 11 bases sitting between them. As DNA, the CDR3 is TGTGCCACCTCACTTGGGGAGACCCAGTACTTC. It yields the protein CATSLGETQYF.

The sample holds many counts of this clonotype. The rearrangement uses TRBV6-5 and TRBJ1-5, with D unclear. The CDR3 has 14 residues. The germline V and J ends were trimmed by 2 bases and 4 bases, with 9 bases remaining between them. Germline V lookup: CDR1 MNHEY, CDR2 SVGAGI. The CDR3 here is CASSYKAHNQPQHF. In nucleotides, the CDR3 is TGTGCCAGCAGTTACAAGGCCCATAATCAGCCCCAGCATTTT.

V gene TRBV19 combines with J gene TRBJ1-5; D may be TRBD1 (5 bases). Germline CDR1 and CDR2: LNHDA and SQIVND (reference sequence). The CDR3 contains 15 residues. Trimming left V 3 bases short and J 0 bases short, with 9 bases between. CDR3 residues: CASSMGQASNQPQHF. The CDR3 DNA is TGTGCCAGTAGTATGGGGCAGGCTAGCAATCAGCCCCAGCATTTT.

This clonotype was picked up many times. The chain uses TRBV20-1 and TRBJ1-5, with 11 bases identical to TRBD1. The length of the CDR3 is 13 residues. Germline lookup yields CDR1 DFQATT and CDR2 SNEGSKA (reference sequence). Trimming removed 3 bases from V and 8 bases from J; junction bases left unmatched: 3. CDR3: CSASGDRGKPQHF. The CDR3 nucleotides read TGCAGTGCTAGCGGGGACAGGGGGAAGCCCCAGCATTTT.

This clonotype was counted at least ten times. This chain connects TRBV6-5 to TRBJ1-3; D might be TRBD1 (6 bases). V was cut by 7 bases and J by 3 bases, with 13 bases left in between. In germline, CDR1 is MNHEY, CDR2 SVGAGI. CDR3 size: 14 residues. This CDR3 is CASIMAGDGNTIYF. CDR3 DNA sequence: TGTGCCAGCATTATGGCAGGGGATGGAAACACCATATATTTT.

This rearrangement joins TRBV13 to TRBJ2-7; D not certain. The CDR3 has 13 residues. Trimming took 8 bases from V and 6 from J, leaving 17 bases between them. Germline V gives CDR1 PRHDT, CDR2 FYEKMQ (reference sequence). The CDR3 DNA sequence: TGTGCCAGCGGTCCCGGACCGAGAGGCGAGCAGTACTTC. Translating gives CASGPGPRGEQYF.

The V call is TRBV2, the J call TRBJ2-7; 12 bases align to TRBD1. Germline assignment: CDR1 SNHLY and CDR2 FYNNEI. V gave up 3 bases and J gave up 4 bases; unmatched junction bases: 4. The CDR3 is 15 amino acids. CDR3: CASSDGDRGLYEQYF. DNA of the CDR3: TGTGCCAGCAGTGATGGGGACAGGGGGCTGTACGAGCAGTACTTC.

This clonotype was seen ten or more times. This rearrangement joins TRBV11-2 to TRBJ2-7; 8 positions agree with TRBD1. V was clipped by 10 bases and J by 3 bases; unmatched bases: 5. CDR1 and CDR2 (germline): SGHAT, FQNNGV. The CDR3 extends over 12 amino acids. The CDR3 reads CATDGTGYEQYF. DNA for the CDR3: TGTGCCACCGATGGGACAGGCTACGAGCAGTACTTC.

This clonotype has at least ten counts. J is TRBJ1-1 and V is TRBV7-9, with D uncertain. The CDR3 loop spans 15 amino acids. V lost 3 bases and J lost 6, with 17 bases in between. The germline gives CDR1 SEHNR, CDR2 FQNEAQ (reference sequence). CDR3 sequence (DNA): TGTGCCAGCAGCTTTGGGATAACAGATATAGCTGAAGCTTTCTTT. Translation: CASSFGITDIAEAFF.

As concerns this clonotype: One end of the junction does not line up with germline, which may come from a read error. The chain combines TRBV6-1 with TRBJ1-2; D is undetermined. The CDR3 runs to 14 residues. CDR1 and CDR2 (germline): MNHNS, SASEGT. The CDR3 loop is CASSEPEGYYGHTF. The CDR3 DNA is TGTGCCAGCAGTGAACCCGAAGGGTACTATGGCCACACCTTC.

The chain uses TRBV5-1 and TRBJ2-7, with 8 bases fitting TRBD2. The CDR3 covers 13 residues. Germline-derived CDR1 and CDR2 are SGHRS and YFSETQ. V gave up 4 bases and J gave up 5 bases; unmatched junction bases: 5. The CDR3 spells CASSPGGKDEQYF. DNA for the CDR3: TGCGCCAGCAGCCCGGGGGGGAAGGACGAGCAGTACTTC.

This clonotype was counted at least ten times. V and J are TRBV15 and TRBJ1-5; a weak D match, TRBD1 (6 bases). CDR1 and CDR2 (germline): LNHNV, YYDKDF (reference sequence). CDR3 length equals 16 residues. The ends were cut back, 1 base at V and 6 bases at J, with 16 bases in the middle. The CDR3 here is CATSRGGRGSGQPQHF. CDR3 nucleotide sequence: TGTGCCACCAGCAGAGGTGGCAGGGGTTCGGGTCAGCCCCAGCATTTT.

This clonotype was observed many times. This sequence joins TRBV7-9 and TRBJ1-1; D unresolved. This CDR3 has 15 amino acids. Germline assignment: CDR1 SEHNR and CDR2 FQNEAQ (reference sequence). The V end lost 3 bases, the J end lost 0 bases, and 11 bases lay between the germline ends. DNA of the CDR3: TGTGCCAGCAGCTTGGGTCTGGGCGTGAACACTGAAGCTTTCTTT. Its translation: CASSLGLGVNTEAFF.